Here is one T cell receptor (beta chain) with its context. The data stem from a study of T-cell memory formation after mild COVID-19. A single record per CDR3 protein comes from TCRdb applying MiXCR to the 5' RACE reads. Of approximately 300,000 distinct CDR3 sequences in the sample, around 8% were seen once. Trimming removed 1 base from V and 10 bases from J, with 21 bases in between. The CDR3 runs 17 residues. Per the germline V gene, CDR1 is SGHRS and CDR2 is YFSETQ. The receptor was derived from a man aged 18 to 30 who had mild COVID-19 (a few samples of this study predate the infection). Cell type and time point are not known. Sequencing was carried out using PBMCs or a T cell subset sorted from them (not recorded which). This chain links TRBV5-1 with TRBJ1-6; D remains ambiguous. The CDR3 bases are TGCGCCAGCAGCTTGAATGGATGGGAGCGGAAAGGCTCACCCCTCCACTTT. Translating it yields CASSLNGWERKGSPLHF.